What follows are 27 T cell receptor beta chains derived from one specimen sequenced in a study of blood T cell repertoires in COVID-19. Profiling relied on immunoSEQ multiplex PCR, and the TCRdb table lists in-frame clones only, not all of them. Among about 320,000 clones listed, around 90% were seen once. Sequences were obtained from PBMCs or T cells enriched from blood (not recorded which). Receptors were obtained from a man between 60 and 75 years old who had recovered from COVID-19.

The rearrangement links TRBV3-1 (or the pseudogene TRBV3-2) to TRBJ1-2, with D unclear. V was pared by 6 bases and J by 5 bases, with 13 bases between. Looked up from germline, CDR1 is LGHDT and CDR2 is YNNKEL (reference sequence). This CDR3 is 13 amino acids long. The CDR3: CASSRFDMYGYTF. In DNA, the CDR3 is TGTGCCAGCAGTCGCTTTGACATGTATGGCTACACCTTC.

The rearrangement links TRBV12-3 or TRBV12-4 to TRBJ1-2; D gene ambiguous. The ends were cut back, 5 bases at V and 5 bases at J, with 9 bases in the middle. CDR3 length equals 12 residues. The CDR3 reads CASSPDSYGYTF. CDR3 DNA: TGTGCCAGCAGTCCCGACTCTTATGGCTACACCTTC.

As DNA, the CDR3 is TGTGCTAGTGGTTTTTCAGCGGGCACGCCTCACAATGAGCAGTTCTTC. It yields the protein CASGFSAGTPHNEQFF. The chain has TRBV12-5 and TRBJ2-1; TRBD2 is a possible D gene (6 bases). V was cut by 3 bases and J by 5 bases, with 17 bases left in between. CDR3 length: 16 residues. CDR1 LGHNT and CDR2 FRNRAP come from the germline V gene.

The rearrangement uses TRBV9 and TRBJ2-1, with TRBD2 matching 9 bases. The junction had 5 bases not matched to a gene; V was cut back by 2 bases and J by 5 bases. CDR1 SGDLS and CDR2 YYNGEE come from the germline V gene. The CDR3 extends over 15 amino acids. The CDR3 protein is CASSVSRLADNEQFF. Written as DNA, the CDR3 is TGTGCCAGCAGCGTTAGTCGACTAGCGGACAATGAGCAGTTCTTC. Using reference TRBV9 and TRBJ2-1 for the parts outside the CDR3, the full variable domain is DSGVTQTPKHLITATGQRVTLRCSPRSGDLSVYWYQQSLDQGLQFLIQYYNGEERAKGNILERFSAQQFPDLHSELNLSSLELGDSALYFCASSVSRLADNEQFFGPGTRLTVL.

This sequence joins TRBV28 and TRBJ1-5; 8 bases agree with TRBD1. The trim removed 5 bases at V and 3 bases at J, leaving 9 bases unmatched. The CDR3 contains 16 residues. CDR1 is MDHEN and CDR2 is SYDVKM in the germline V gene. The CDR3, as DNA: TGTGCCAGCAGTCAGACTGGACAGGGAAACAATCAGCCCCAGCATTTT. It yields the protein CASSQTGQGNNQPQHF.

The V call is TRBV6-5, the J call TRBJ1-2; 9 positions match TRBD1. Germline V gene sequence: CDR1 MNHEY, CDR2 SVGAGI. Trimming cost V 0 bases and J 4 bases; bases outside gene matches: 6. This CDR3 comprises 16 residues. This chain's CDR3 is CASSYSIQGAGYGYTF. Here the CDR3 DNA reads TGTGCCAGCAGTTACTCGATACAGGGGGCCGGCTATGGCTACACCTTC.

The chain has TRBV6-5 and TRBJ2-3; weak D call: TRBD2 (6 bases). CDR1 and CDR2 from the germline V gene are MNHEY and SVGAGI. The CDR3 is 14 residues long. The V gene lost 1 base and the J gene lost 5 bases, with 10 bases spanning the gap. Here the CDR3 reads CASSYFGGKDTQYF. The DNA of the CDR3 is TGTGCCAGCAGTTACTTCGGCGGGAAAGATACGCAGTATTTT.

This clone occurred once. The V call is TRBV15, the J call TRBJ1-5; D remains unclear. The V end was cut by 1 base, the J end by 2 bases, with 15 bases between. Germline V lookup: CDR1 LNHNV, CDR2 YYDKDF (reference sequence). CDR3 length equals 17 residues. CDR3 nucleotides: TGTGCCACCAGCAGAGGGGTGGGGAGAATTGGCAATCAGCCCCAGCATTTT. Its translation: CATSRGVGRIGNQPQHF. Using reference TRBV15 and TRBJ1-5 for the parts outside the CDR3, the full variable domain is DAMVIQNPRYQVTQFGKPVTLSCSQTLNHNVMYWYQQKSSQAPKLLFHYYDKDFNNEADTPDNFQSRRPNTSFCFLDIRSPGLGDTAMYLCATSRGVGRIGNQPQHFGDGTRLSIL.

V gene TRBV9 combines with J gene TRBJ2-1; no clear D gene. Germline CDR1 and CDR2: SGDLS and YYNGEE. The V end was cut by 0 bases, the J end by 5 bases, with 15 bases between. This CDR3 region has 16 residues. The CDR3 coding sequence is TGTGCCAGCAGCGTAGTTGCGAGCATAGGAGACAATGAGCAGTTCTTC. Translation: CASSVVASIGDNEQFF.

The gene calls are TRBV30 and TRBJ1-1; weak D call: TRBD1 (5 bases). Germline V gives CDR1 GTSNPN, CDR2 SVGIG (reference sequence). V was trimmed by 2 bases and J by 2 bases, leaving 9 bases between them. The CDR3 has 13 residues. CDR3: CAWSFTGNTEAFF. CDR3 nucleotide sequence: TGTGCCTGGAGTTTTACAGGTAACACTGAAGCTTTCTTT.

V gene TRBV7-2 combines with J gene TRBJ2-3; 7 positions match TRBD2. V lost 3 bases to trimming and J lost 0 bases; unmatched junction nucleotides: 15. This CDR3 contains 19 residues. Per germline, CDR1 SGHTA and CDR2 FQGNSA. Written as DNA, the CDR3 is TGTGCCAGCAGCTTGAGATCCCGGACTAGGACAACTAGCACAGATACGCAGTATTTT. Amino acid sequence: CASSLRSRTRTTSTDTQYF.

The chain has TRBV27 and TRBJ1-2, with D perhaps TRBD1 (5 bases). Trimming shortened V by 4 bases and J by 7 bases, and 13 bases separated the two germline ends. Germline V gene data show CDR1 as MNHEY and CDR2 as SMNVEV (reference sequence). The CDR3 has 13 amino acids. This CDR3 is CASSSLGVGGYTF. In DNA, the CDR3 is TGTGCCAGCAGTTCCTTAGGGGTAGGTGGCTACACCTTC.

The V gene is TRBV7-9, the J gene TRBJ1-2; D is undetermined. Germline CDR1 and CDR2: SEHNR and FQNEAQ (reference sequence). Trimming removed 4 bases at V and 3 bases at J, with 18 bases between. The CDR3 has 16 amino acids. The CDR3 DNA sequence: TGTGCCAGCAGCTCCAGCGGGCGGGCGGGGTACTATGGCTACACCTTC. It translates to CASSSSGRAGYYGYTF.

This chain connects TRBV4-3 to TRBJ2-1; TRBD2 matches at 9 bases. The CDR3 spans 15 residues. Unmatched junction bases numbered 3, after V lost 3 bases and J lost 3 bases. Germline V CDR1 and CDR2: LGHNA, YSLEER. The CDR3 nucleotides read TGCGCCAGCAGCCACTTAGCGGGGGACTACAATGAGCAGTTCTTC. It yields the protein CASSHLAGDYNEQFF.

The chain joins TRBV13 to TRBJ1-2; 8 bases map to TRBD1. Unmatched junction bases numbered 9, after V lost 7 bases and J lost 2 bases. Germline V gene data show CDR1 as PRHDT and CDR2 as FYEKMQ (reference sequence). This CDR3 region has 15 residues. The CDR3 region is CASTESDRENYGYTF. CDR3 in DNA: TGTGCCAGCACCGAATCGGACAGGGAGAACTATGGCTACACCTTC.

The J gene is TRBJ2-3, the V gene TRBV3-1 (or the pseudogene TRBV3-2), with 8 bases fitting TRBD2. The CDR3 runs 15 residues. With V trimmed by 4 bases and J by 6 bases, 9 bases remained unmatched. The germline V gene encodes CDR1 LGHDT and CDR2 YNNKEL (reference sequence). The CDR3 DNA reads TGTGCCAGCAGCCCCGGCGGGGGGTGGGGGGATACGCAGTATTTT. Translation: CASSPGGGWGDTQYF.

V and J are TRBV3-1 (or the pseudogene TRBV3-2) and TRBJ1-2; D is uncertain. The V and J ends lost 6 bases and 2 bases respectively, with 10 bases between them. The CDR3 runs to 13 residues. Per the germline V gene, CDR1 is LGHDT and CDR2 is YNNKEL (reference sequence). CDR3 nucleotides: TGTGCCAGCAGATCGAGGTTGAACTATGGCTACACCTTC. Translated, it gives CASRSRLNYGYTF.

The rearrangement links TRBV6-5 to TRBJ1-1; possible D gene TRBD1, 6 bases. The CDR3 runs 14 residues. Germline assignment: CDR1 MNHEY and CDR2 SVGAGI. Between the trimmed V and J ends, which lost 8 bases and 4 bases, there was a span of 17 bases. The CDR3 spells CASRMGGGSTEAFF. The CDR3 coding sequence is TGTGCCAGCCGGATGGGGGGCGGGAGCACTGAAGCTTTCTTT.

This chain connects TRBV18 to TRBJ1-5; 12 bases are a match to TRBD1. The CDR3 is 15 amino acids. V shed 3 bases and J 7 bases; nucleotides not matched to a gene: 4. CDR1 and CDR2 (germline): KGHSH, LQKENI. The CDR3 bases are TGTGCCAGCTCACCCGGGACAGGGGGCGGGCAGCCCCAGCATTTT. It yields the protein CASSPGTGGGQPQHF.

V gene TRBV27 combines with J gene TRBJ1-4; D not certain. Germline loops: CDR1 MNHEY, CDR2 SMNVEV (reference sequence). Deletions cut 3 bases from V and 1 base from J, with 9 bases between. The CDR3 loop spans 15 amino acids. Here the CDR3 reads CASSLGGRTNEKLFF. The CDR3 bases are TGTGCCAGCAGTTTGGGCGGGAGAACTAATGAAAAACTGTTTTTT.

The genes are TRBV4-3 and TRBJ1-1; possibly TRBD1 for D (5 bases). V lost 0 bases and J lost 6, with 11 bases in between. Germline-derived CDR1 and CDR2 are LGHNA and YSLEER. The CDR3 has 14 amino acids. CDR3 bases: TGCGCCAGCAGCCAAGATAGCCAGGGTGCTGAAGCTTTCTTT. Protein: CASSQDSQGAEAFF.

The rearrangement joins TRBV6-6 to TRBJ1-3; 7 bases line up with TRBD1. Germline V gene data show CDR1 as MNHNY and CDR2 as SVGAGI (reference sequence). This CDR3 has 17 amino acids. With V trimmed by 5 bases and J by 0 bases, 10 bases remained unmatched. In DNA form, the CDR3 reads TGTGCCAGCAGTCGCTTGGGACAGTTGCCCTCTGGAAACACCATATATTTT. Amino acids: CASSRLGQLPSGNTIYF.

The chain recombines TRBV7-9 with TRBJ1-2, with no clear D. V was clipped by 1 base and J by 8 bases, with 5 bases between them. From germline, CDR1 is SEHNR and CDR2 FQNEAQ (reference sequence). The CDR3 runs to 11 residues. CDR3 loop: CASSLDEGYTF. The CDR3 nucleotides are TGTGCCAGCAGCTTAGACGAGGGCTACACCTTC.

This sequence joins TRBV7-9 and TRBJ2-7, with a tentative D call TRBD1 (5 bases). CDR3 length equals 15 residues. Trimming took off 5 bases at V and 2 bases at J, with 16 bases between the two ends. Germline lookup yields CDR1 SEHNR and CDR2 FQNEAQ (reference sequence). The DNA of the CDR3 is TGTGCCAGCAGCCTGAAAATAGGGGCCACCTACGAGCAGTACTTC. It yields the protein CASSLKIGATYEQYF.

The genes are TRBV4-3 and TRBJ1-5, with D perhaps matching TRBD1 (5 bases). Trimming shortened V by 0 bases and J by 0 bases, and 9 bases separated the two germline ends. Germline-derived CDR1 and CDR2 are LGHNA and YSLEER. The CDR3 totals 16 residues. CDR3 loop: CASSQEKGLSNQPQHF. The CDR3 DNA is TGCGCCAGCAGCCAAGAGAAGGGGCTTAGCAATCAGCCCCAGCATTTT.

This chain links TRBV19 with TRBJ1-2, with D tentatively TRBD1 (5 bases). Germline V CDR1 and CDR2: LNHDA, SQIVND (reference sequence). The CDR3 covers 14 residues. Trimming shortened V by 6 bases and J by 3 bases, and 14 bases separated the two germline ends. Here the CDR3 reads CASRPLGDYYGYTF. In nucleotides, the CDR3 is TGTGCCAGTAGACCGTTGGGGGACTACTATGGCTACACCTTC.

The chain carries TRBV7-6 and TRBJ2-1, with D possibly matching TRBD2 (6 bases). Germline V lookup: CDR1 SGHVS, CDR2 FNYEAQ. This CDR3 comprises 18 residues. V lost 1 base, J lost 5 bases, and 21 bases lay in between. The CDR3 bases are TGTGCCAGCAGCTTAGTGCCCCTCGGGACTGCCCCCCACAATGAGCAGTTCTTC. This sequence encodes CASSLVPLGTAPHNEQFF.